This T cell receptor beta chain was found in a study of beta chain features in type 1 diabetes listed by TCRdb under 2018. Regarding the complete study: Mean age, gender distribution, total cell number and subset yield did not differ between patients and healthy donors. A total of 100 million to 110 million sorted cells were examined across all samples, and a strong correlation was observed between cell number per subset and RNA yield. In the study, TCRB repertoires of sorted circulating CD4+ T cell subsets from recently diagnosed type 1 diabetes patients were compared with those of matched healthy donors. Naive and central memory subsets were obtained from all 30 or so donors, but regulatory and stem cell-like memory subsets were isolated from only 8 patients and about eight healthy donors.

This clone has only a few counts. Its cognate antigen has yet to be identified. No much larger clone exists at a distance of one base, and base qualities are not known. Each donor gave one peripheral blood draw, roughly 120 mL on average, collected into heparinised tubes. Naive, central memory, regulatory and stem cell-like memory CD4+ T cells were sorted on a BD FACSAria II using a panel including CD45RO, CCR7, CD25, CD127, CD95 and CD27. A purity above 95% was achieved for all sorted populations. PBMCs were separated immediately by Lymphoprep density gradient centrifugation and were stained directly, without being cultured. So that batch effects would be minimized, each experiment stained and sorted samples in pairs, pairing one healthy donor with one patient. The entire isolated RNA was reverse transcribed using the High Capacity cDNA Reverse Transcription Kit, and thus expressed TCRB transcripts were sequenced. Naive, central memory and regulatory T cell samples underwent deep immunoSEQ sequencing, averaging about 3.57 million total reads per sample. Sorted cells were lysed in RLT buffer and RNA was extracted with DNase-treated RNeasy Micro or Mini kits, depending on cell number. Each cell subset was processed separately to prevent cross-contamination, with patient and healthy donor samples processed together. Using the immunoSEQ multiplex PCR, TCRB sequences were amplified from cDNA into 87-bp fragments spanning the CDR3 region. Sequencing of the amplicons was performed on the Illumina HiSeq platform. The authors' analysis ran thus. Synthetic template baselines were used to correct PCR bias computationally, reads within Hamming distance 2 were collapsed together, and singletons that could not be merged were discarded. Reads were aligned to IMGT to assign V, D and J genes, CDR3 length, and insertions or deletions at six rearrangement sites. Clonotype counts were normalized to sorted cell number within each subset before computing true diversity and Gini coefficients with the tcR R package. Repertoire sharing was quantified using the overlap coefficient calculated on TCRB nucleotide sequences. In its TCRdb copy, this immuneACCESS table keeps in-frame sequences only and misses some clones. Where compared with another copy, unresolved V genes explain less than half of these, and the others have no known cause. The V and J calls and the clone size are those of that table, but D and trimming were determined from the DNA. Within this sample are 130,000 or so clones, with approximately 16% of them counted one time only. Of the sample, about 2.5% is held by the ten largest clones.

Paper-wide results and their limitations: PCR might favor shorter templates, but patient and control samples were amplified and corrected together, so any skew would affect both groups equally. Only small numbers of individuals were included in the HLA sub-analyses, which left unresolved whether HLA type had any influence on TCRB rearrangement. Naive, central memory and regulatory TCRB repertoires appeared to be more alike among patients than among healthy donors. Because cDNA rather than genomic DNA was sequenced, highly expressing activated cells could have been over-represented, although no difference in activation and CD3 levels was found between groups. At VDJ recombination sites, type 1 diabetes patients had fewer insertions and more deleted nucleotides, which implies abnormalities in thymic rearrangement. Type 1 diabetes patients showed a moderate but significant shortening of TCRB CDR3 length in all four CD4+ subsets.

V was cut back by 3 bases and J by 3 bases, leaving a gap of 11 bases between them. Its CDR3 holds 15 amino acids, cysteine through phenylalanine. Here the CDR3 DNA is all that survives: 45 bases in frame from base 1. Based on the germline V gene (reference sequence), the CDR1 and CDR2 sequences are LNHNV and YYDKDF. This receptor chain uses TRBV15 and TRBJ1-4; matching of 6 bases hints at TRBD1 as the D gene. The specimen sequenced was central memory CD4+ T cells from blood. The clonotype originates from a man aged 25-45 years with type 1 diabetes. The DNA is TGTGCCACCAGCAGCATACAGGGTTCTAATGAAAAACTGTTTTTT. This yields the protein CATSSIQGSNEKLFF.